This T cell receptor (beta chain) was captured by sequencing in a study of Graves' ophthalmopathy and Graves' hyperthyroidism. In germline, CDR1 is LNHNV, CDR2 YYDKDF (reference sequence). The ends were cut back, 3 bases at V and 10 bases at J, with 19 bases in the middle. The CDR3 contains 16 residues. Every ophthalmopathy donor presented moderate-to-severe activity, CAS ≥3, NOSPECS ≥4 and duration under 3 months. Other autoimmune diseases, uncontrolled infections, pregnancy or lactation ruled patients out of participation. Amplified material comprised TCR beta CDR3 regions derived from RNA transcripts. The authors performed first-round RT-PCR with HTBI primers and then a second-round multiplex PCR. TCRdb passed the multiplex PCR reads through MiXCR, listing each CDR3 protein once. The data contain almost 750,000 distinct CDR3 sequences, roughly two fifths of them singletons.

Sequencing was done on a sample of peripheral blood. This chain uses TRBV15 with TRBJ1-6; D is unclear. This receptor was identified in an adult man with Graves' ophthalmopathy. The CDR3 is CATSSGGVPYGSPLHF. In DNA, the CDR3 is TGTGCCACCAGCAGCGGTGGGGTGCCCTATGGCTCACCCCTCCACTTT.